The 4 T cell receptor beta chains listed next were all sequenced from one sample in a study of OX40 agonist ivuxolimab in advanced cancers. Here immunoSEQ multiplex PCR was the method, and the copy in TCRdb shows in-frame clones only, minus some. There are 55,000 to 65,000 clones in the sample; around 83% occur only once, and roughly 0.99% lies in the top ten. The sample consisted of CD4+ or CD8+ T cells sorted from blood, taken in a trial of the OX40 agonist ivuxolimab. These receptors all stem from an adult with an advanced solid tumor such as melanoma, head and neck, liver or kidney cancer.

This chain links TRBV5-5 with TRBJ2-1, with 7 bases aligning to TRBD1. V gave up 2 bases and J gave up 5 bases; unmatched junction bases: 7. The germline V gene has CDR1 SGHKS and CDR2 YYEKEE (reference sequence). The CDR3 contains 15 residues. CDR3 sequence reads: CASSLGGGHDNEQFF. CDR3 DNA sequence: TGTGCCAGCAGCTTAGGGGGCGGCCACGACAATGAGCAGTTCTTC.

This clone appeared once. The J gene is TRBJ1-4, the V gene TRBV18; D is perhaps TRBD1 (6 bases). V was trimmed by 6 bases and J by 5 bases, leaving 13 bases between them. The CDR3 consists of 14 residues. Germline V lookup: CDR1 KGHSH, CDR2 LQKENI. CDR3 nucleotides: TGTGCCAGCTCCGGACAGTATTCGAATGAAAAACTGTTTTTT. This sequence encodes CASSGQYSNEKLFF.

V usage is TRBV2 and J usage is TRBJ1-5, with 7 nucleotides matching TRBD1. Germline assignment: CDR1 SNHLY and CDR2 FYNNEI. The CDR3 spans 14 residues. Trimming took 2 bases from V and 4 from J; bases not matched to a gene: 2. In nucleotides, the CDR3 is TGTGCCAGCAGTGAAAGGGACAGAAATCAGCCCCAGCATTTT. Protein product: CASSERDRNQPQHF.

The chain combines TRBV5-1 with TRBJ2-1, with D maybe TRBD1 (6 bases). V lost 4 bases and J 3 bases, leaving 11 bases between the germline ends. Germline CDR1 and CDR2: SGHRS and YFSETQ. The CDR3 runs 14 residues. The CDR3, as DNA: TGCGCCAGCAGCACCGGGACACACTACAATGAGCAGTTCTTC. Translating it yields CASSTGTHYNEQFF.